Detailed here is one T cell receptor beta chain. The antigen is unknown. This CDR3 has 12 amino acids. V was cut by 6 bases and J by 6 bases, with 9 bases left in between. Per germline, CDR1 MNHEY and CDR2 SMNVEV (reference sequence). Cells that had been cultured for roughly 9 days were the source of isolated CD4+ T cells. PCR confirmed that the person was infected with SARS-CoV-2 between March and December 2020. Two-dose vaccination with either BNT162b2 or mRNA-1273 was given to the participants. Cultures received IL-2 medium that replaced half the medium on days 3 and 7. The data were obtained in a study of vaccination effects on CD4 cells after COVID-19. About the research overall: Three patients who were convalescent were sampled early, at day +14, and again late after vaccination.

Produced via immunoSEQ multiplex PCR; TCRdb's table is partial and in-frame only. The sample holds 30,000 to 35,000 clones, approximately 81% seen once. The clonotype originates from a human donor who had a prior SARS-CoV-2 infection. This chain links TRBV27 with TRBJ1-5, with D hard to call. The input for sequencing was CD4+ T cells from PBMCs cultured without peptide, taken after COVID-19 vaccination. CDR3 region: CASSFEGQPQHF. The DNA of the CDR3 is TGTGCCAGCAGCTTCGAGGGTCAGCCCCAGCATTTT.